This TCR beta chain appears in the sequencing data of a study of beta chain features in type 1 diabetes. Findings and limits, study-wide: It was among patients, rather than healthy donors, that naive, central memory and Treg TCRB repertoires appeared more similar. The question left open here concerned HLA type influencing TCRB rearrangement. Moderately but significantly shorter TCRB CDR3s were found in Type 1 diabetes patients in all four CD4+ subsets. High TCR expression in some cells could lead to their over-representation in cDNA sequencing.

The investigators reverse transcribed all of the isolated RNA, so they sequenced expressed TCRB transcripts. Assay: immunoSEQ multiplex PCR; the TCRdb copy retains only in-frame clones and omits some. Of some 190,000 clones detected, 7.8% appear once; the ten largest clones hold about 0.95%. The CDR3 sequence is 15 residues long. Looked up from germline, CDR1 is LGHNA and CDR2 is YNFKEQ. The ends were cut back, 0 bases at V and 5 bases at J, with 11 bases in the middle. Cell sorting via CD45RO/CCR7/CD25/CD127/CD95/CD27 was performed to obtain CD4+ naive, central memory, regulatory and stem cell-like memory cells. This clone was counted a few times. Its target is not known.

This TCR derives from a woman aged 40 to 49 with type 1 diabetes. The sample taken for sequencing was central memory CD4+ T cells from blood. The chain carries TRBV4-2 and TRBJ1-5; possibly TRBD1 for D (6 bases). In nucleotides, the CDR3 is TGTGCCAGCAGCCAAGAAGGGGACACGTATCAGCCCCAGCATTTT. This codes for CASSQEGDTYQPQHF.